This T cell receptor (beta chain) was identified in a study of T-cell memory formation after mild COVID-19. Turning to the study itself: TCR clusters were mostly confined to one donor each. General study results and limits: The authors left the SARS-CoV-2 specificity of second-wave clones peaking on day 37 unconfirmed. Later expanders leaned CD4+, whereas clones that contracted between day 15 and 85 were balanced CD4/CD8.

MiXCR, run by TCRdb on the 5' RACE reads, gives a single entry per CDR3 protein. Altogether hundreds of thousands of distinct CDR3 sequences are present, about 19% being singletons, with the ten largest covering 7.5% to 10%. CDR1 is GTSNPN, CDR2 SVGIG, per germline (reference sequence). With 4 bases removed from V and 5 bases from J, the gap between germline ends came to 13 bases. CDR3 length equals 13 residues. This clonotype came up a few times. What it binds is not known. The sample comprised PBMCs or a T cell subset sorted from them (not recorded which). This sequence originates from an adult woman who had mild COVID-19 (a few samples of this study predate the infection). Cell type and time point are not known. The J gene is TRBJ2-3, the V gene TRBV30; perhaps TRBD2 as D (6 bases). CDR3 residues: CAWTIGSGDTQYF. DNA for the CDR3: TGTGCCTGGACGATCGGGAGTGGAGATACGCAGTATTTT.